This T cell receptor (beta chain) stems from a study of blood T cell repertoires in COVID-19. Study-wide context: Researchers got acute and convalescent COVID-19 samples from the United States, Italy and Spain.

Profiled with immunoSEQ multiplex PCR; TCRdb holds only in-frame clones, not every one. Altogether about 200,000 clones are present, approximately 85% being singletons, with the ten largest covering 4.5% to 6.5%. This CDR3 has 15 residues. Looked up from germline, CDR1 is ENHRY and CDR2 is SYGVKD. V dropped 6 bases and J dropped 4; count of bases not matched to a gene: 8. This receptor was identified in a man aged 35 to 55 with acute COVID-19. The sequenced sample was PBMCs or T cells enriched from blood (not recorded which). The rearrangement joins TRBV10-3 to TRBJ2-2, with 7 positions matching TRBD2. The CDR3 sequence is CAISPRGEGTGELFF. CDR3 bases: TGTGCCATCAGCCCCCGGGGGGAGGGCACCGGGGAGCTGTTTTTT.